This TCR beta chain was observed in a study of early T cells in non-severe SARS-CoV-2 infection. The wider study: Bulk RNA from unsorted whole blood was sequenced; chains were unpaired.

Turning to this clonotype: Its antigen remains unidentified.

In the library, individual cDNA molecules carried attached unique molecular identifiers. Each CDR3 protein is one row after TCRdb ran MiXCR on the 5' RACE reads. Among 80,000 to 95,000 distinct CDR3 sequences listed, about 14% were seen once. Whole-study findings and limits: Anti-spike CD8 specificities were favored by VDJdb matching, whose results missed private and CD4 specificities.

The TCR comes from an adult who was a healthcare worker with PCR-confirmed SARS-CoV-2 infection or an uninfected control (not recorded which). Sequenced: whole blood.

CDR3 bases: TGTGCCAGCAGTGACCCGGGGAGAGGGGGGACCCAGTACTTC. Amino acid sequence: CASSDPGRGGTQYF. The chain carries TRBV6-1 and TRBJ2-5; D perhaps matches TRBD1 (6 bases). CDR3 length equals 14 residues. The V end lost 3 bases, the J end lost 7 bases, and 15 bases lay between the germline ends. From germline, CDR1 is MNHNS and CDR2 SASEGT.